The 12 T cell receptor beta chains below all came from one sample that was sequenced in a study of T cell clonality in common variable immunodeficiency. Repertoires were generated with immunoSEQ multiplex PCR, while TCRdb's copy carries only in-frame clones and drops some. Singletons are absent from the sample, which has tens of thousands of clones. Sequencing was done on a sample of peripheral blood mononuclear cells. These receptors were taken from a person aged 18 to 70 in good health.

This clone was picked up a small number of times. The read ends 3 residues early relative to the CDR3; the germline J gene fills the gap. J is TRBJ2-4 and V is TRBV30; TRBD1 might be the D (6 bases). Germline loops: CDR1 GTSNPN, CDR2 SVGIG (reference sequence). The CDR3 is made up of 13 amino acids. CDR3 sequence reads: CAWSVRWTDGQYF. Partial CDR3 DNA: TGTGCCTGGAGTGTACGTTGGACAGATGGT.

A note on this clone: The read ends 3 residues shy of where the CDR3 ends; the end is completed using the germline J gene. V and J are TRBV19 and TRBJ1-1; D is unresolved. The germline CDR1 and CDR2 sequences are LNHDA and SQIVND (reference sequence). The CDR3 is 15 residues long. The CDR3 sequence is CASSMILAATDTAFF. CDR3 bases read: TGTGCCAGTAGTATGATTCTAGCGGCCACAGATACG.

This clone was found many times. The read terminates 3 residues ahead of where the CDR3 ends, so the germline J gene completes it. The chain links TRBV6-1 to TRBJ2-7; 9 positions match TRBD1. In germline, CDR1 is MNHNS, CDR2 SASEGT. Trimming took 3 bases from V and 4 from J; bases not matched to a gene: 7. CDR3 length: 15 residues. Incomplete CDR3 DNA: TGTGCCAGCAGTGATTCGGGACAGGGTGGTTACGAG. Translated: CASSDSGQGGYE. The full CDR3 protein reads CASSDSGQGGYEQYF.

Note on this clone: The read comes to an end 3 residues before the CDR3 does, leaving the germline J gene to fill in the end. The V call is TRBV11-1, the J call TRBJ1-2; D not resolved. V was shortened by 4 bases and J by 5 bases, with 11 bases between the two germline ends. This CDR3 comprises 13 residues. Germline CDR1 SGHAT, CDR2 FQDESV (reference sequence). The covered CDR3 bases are TGTGCCAGCAGCTCCCGAGCGGGGTATGGC. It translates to CASSSRAGYG. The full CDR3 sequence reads CASSSRAGYGYTF.

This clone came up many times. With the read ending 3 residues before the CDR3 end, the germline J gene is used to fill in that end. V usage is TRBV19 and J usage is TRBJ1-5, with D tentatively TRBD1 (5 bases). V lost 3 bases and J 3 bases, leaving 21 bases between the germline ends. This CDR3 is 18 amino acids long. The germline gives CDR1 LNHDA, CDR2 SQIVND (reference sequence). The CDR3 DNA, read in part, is TGTGCCAGTAGTATCGGCAGGGTGGGTCCCAAGATCAATCAGCCC. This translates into CASSIGRVGPKINQP. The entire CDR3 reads CASSIGRVGPKINQPQHF.

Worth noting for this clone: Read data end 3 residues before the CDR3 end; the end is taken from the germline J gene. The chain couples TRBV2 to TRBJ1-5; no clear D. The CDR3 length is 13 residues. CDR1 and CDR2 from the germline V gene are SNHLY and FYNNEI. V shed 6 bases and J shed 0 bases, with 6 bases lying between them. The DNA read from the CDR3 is TGTGCCAGCAGGCGTAATAGCAATCAGCCC. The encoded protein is CASRRNSNQP. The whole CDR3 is CASRRNSNQPQHF.

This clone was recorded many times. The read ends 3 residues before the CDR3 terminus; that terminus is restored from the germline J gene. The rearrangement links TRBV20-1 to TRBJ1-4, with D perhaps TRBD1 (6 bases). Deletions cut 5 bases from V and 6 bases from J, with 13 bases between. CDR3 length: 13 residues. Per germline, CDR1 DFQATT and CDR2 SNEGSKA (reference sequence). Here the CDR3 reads CSAPAPGDEKLFF. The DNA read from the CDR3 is TGCAGTGCTCCGGCCCCAGGGGATGAAAAA.

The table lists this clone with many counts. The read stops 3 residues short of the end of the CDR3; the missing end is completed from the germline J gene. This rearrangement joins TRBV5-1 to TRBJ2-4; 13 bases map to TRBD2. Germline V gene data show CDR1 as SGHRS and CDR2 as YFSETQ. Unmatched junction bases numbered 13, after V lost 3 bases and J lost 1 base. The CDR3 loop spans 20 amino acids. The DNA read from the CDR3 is TGCGCCAGCAGCTCAGGGACTAGCGGGGCGTACTGGGGGGCCAAAAACATT. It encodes CASSSGTSGAYWGAKNI. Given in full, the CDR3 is CASSSGTSGAYWGAKNIQYF.

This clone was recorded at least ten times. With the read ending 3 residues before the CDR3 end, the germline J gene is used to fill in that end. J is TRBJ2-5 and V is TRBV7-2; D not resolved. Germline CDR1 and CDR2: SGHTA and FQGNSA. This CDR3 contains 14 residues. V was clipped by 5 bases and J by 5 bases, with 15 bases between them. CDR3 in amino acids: CASSPRQAVETQYF. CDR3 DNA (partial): TGTGCCAGCAGCCCCCGCCAGGCCGTGGAGACC.

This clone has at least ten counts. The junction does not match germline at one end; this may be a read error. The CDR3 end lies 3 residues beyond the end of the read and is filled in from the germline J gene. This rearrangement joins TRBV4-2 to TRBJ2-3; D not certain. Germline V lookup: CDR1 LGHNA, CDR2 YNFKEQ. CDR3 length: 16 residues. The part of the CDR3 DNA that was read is TGCGCCAGCAGCCAAGATCTTTTTGGCCAAGCGGATACG. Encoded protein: CASSQDLFGQADT. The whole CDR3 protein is CASSQDLFGQADTQYF.

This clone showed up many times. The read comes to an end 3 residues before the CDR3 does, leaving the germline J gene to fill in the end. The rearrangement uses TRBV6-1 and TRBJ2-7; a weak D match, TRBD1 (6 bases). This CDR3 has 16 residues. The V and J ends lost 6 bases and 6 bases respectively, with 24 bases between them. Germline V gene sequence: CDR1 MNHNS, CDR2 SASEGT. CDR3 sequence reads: CASRETGNRYKGEQYF. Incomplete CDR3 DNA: TGTGCCAGCAGGGAAACAGGGAATCGATATAAGGGCGAG.

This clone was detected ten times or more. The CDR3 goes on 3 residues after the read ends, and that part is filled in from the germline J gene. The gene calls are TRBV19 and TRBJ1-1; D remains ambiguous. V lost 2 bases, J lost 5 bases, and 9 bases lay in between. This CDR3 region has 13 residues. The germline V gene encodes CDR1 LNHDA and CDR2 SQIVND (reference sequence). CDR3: CASSIIERTEAFF. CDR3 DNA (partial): TGTGCCAGTAGTATAATCGAAAGGACTGAA.